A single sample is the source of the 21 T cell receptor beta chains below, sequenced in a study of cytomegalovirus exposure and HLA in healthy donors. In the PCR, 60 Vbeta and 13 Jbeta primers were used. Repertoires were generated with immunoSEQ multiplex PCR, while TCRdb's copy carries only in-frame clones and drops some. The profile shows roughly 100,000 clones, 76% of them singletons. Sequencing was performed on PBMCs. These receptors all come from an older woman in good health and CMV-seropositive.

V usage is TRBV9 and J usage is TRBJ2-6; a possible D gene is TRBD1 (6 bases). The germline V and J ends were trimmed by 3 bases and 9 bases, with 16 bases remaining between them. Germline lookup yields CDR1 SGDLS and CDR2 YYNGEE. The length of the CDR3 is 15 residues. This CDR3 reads CASSASDRLYNVLTF. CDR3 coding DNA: TGTGCCAGCAGCGCCTCCGACAGGCTATACAACGTCCTGACTTTC.

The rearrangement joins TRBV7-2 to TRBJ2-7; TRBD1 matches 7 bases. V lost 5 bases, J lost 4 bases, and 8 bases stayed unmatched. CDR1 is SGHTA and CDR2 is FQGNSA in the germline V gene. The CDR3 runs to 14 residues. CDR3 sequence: CASSNARGRYEQYF. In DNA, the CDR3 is TGTGCCAGCAGCAACGCAAGGGGGCGGTACGAGCAGTACTTC.

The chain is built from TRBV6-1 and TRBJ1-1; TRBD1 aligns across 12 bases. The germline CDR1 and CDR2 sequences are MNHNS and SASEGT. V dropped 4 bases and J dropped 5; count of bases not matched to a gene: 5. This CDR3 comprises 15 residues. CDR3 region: CASSGQGQGATEAFF. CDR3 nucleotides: TGTGCCAGCAGTGGTCAGGGACAGGGGGCAACTGAAGCTTTCTTT.

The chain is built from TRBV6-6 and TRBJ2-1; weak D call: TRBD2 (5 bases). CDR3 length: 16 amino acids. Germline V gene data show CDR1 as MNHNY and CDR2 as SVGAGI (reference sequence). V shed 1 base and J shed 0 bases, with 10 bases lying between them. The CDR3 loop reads CASSYLEGNSYNEQFF. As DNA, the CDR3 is TGTGCCAGCAGTTACTTAGAGGGAAACTCCTACAATGAGCAGTTCTTC.

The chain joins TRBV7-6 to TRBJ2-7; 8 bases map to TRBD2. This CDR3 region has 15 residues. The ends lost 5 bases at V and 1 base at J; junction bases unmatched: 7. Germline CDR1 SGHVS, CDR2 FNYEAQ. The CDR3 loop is CASSQLAGQSYEQYF. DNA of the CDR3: TGTGCCAGCAGCCAATTAGCGGGGCAATCCTACGAGCAGTACTTC.

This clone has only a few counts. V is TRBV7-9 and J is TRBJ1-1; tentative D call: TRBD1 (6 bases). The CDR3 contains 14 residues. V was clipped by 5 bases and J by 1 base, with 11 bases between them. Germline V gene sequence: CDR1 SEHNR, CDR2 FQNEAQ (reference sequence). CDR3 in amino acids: CASSEGGWNTEAFF. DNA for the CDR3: TGTGCCAGCAGCGAAGGGGGTTGGAACACTGAAGCTTTCTTT.

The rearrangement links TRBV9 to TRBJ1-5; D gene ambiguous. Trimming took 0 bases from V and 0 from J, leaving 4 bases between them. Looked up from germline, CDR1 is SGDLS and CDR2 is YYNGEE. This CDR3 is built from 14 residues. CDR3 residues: CASSVGDSNQPQHF. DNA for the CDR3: TGTGCCAGCAGCGTAGGAGATAGCAATCAGCCCCAGCATTTT.

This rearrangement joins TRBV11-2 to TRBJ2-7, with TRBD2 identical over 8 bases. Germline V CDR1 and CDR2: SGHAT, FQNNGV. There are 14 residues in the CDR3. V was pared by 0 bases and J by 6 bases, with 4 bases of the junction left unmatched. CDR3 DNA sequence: TGTGCCAGCAGCTTAGAGCCGGGACTAGGCGAGCAGTACTTC. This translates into CASSLEPGLGEQYF.

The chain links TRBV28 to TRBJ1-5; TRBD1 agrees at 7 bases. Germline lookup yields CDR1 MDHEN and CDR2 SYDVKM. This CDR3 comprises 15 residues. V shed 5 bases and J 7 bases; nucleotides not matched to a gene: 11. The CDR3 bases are TGTGCCAGCAGTCACCTGAACAGGGGACGGCAGCCCCAGCATTTT. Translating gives CASSHLNRGRQPQHF. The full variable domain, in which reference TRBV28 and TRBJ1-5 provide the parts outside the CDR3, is DVKVTQSSRYLVKRTGEKVFLECVQDMDHENMFWYRQDPGLGLRLIYFSYDVKMKEKGDIPEGYSVSREKKERFSLILESASTNQTSMYLCASSHLNRGRQPQHFGDGTRLSIL.

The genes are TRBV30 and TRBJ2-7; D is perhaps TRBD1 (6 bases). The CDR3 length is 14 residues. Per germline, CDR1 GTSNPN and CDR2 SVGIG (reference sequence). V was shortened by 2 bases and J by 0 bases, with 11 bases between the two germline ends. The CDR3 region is CAWSIGTTSYEQYF. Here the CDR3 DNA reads TGTGCCTGGAGTATAGGGACAACCTCCTACGAGCAGTACTTC. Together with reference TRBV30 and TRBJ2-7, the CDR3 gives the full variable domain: SQTIHQWPATLVQPVGSPLSLECTVEGTSNPNLYWYRQAAGRGLQLLFYSVGIGQISSEVPQNLSASRPQDRQFILSSKKLLLSDSGFYLCAWSIGTTSYEQYFGPGTRLTVT.

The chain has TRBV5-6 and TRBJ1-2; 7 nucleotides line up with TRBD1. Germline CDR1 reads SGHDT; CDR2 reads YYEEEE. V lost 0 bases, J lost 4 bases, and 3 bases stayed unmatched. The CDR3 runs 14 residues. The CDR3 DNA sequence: TGTGCCAGCAGCTTGGGGACAGGCCTCTATGGCTACACCTTC. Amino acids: CASSLGTGLYGYTF.

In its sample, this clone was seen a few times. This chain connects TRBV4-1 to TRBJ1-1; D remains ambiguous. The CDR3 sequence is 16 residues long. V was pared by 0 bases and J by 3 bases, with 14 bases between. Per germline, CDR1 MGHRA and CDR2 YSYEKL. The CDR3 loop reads CASSQDESSWYTEAFF. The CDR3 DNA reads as TGCGCCAGCAGCCAAGATGAGAGTTCGTGGTACACTGAAGCTTTCTTT.

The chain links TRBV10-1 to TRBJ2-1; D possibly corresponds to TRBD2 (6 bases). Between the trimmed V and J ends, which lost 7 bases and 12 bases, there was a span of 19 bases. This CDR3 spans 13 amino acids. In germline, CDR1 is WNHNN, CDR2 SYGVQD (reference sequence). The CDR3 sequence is CASTTSPGTLQFF. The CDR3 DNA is TGCGCCAGCACAACCTCCCCAGGGACTTTGCAGTTCTTC.

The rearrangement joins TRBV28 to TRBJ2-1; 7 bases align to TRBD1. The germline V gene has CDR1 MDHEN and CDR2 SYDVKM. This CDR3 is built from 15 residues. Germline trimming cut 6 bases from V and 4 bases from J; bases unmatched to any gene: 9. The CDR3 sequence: CASSYRTGYYNEQFF. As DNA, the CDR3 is TGTGCCAGCAGCTATAGGACAGGATATTACAATGAGCAGTTCTTC.

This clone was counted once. In nucleotides, the CDR3 is TGTGCCAGTAGTATAGCCCAGCTCACAGAAAACTATGGCTACACCTTC. Residues: CASSIAQLTENYGYTF. This chain joins TRBV19 and TRBJ1-2; D unclear. The CDR3 contains 16 residues. V shed 1 base and J shed 2 bases, with 14 bases lying between them. CDR1 LNHDA and CDR2 SQIVND come from the germline V gene (reference sequence).

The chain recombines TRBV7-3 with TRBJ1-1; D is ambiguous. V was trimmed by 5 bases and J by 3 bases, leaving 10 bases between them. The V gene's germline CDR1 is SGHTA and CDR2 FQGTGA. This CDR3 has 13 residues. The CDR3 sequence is CASSVPDYTEAFF. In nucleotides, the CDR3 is TGTGCCAGCAGCGTACCGGACTACACTGAAGCTTTCTTT.

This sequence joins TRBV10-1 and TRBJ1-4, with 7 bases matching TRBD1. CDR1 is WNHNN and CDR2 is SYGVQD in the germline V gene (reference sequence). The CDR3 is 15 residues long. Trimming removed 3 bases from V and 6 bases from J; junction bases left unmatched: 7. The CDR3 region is CASSDRRGRDEKLFF. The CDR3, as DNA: TGCGCCAGCAGTGATCGGAGGGGGCGAGATGAAAAACTGTTTTTT.

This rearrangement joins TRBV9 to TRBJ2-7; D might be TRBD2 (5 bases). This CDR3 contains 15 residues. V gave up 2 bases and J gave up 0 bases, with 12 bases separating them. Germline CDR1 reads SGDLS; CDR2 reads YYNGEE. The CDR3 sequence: CASSVSAAVSYEQYF. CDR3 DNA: TGTGCCAGCAGCGTTAGCGCCGCGGTCTCCTACGAGCAGTACTTC.

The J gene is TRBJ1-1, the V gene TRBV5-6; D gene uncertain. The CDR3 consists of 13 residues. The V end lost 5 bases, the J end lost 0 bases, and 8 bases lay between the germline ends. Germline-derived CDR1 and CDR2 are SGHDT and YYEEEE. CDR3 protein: CASRVRVNTEAFF. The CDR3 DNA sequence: TGTGCCAGCAGAGTACGAGTGAACACTGAAGCTTTCTTT.

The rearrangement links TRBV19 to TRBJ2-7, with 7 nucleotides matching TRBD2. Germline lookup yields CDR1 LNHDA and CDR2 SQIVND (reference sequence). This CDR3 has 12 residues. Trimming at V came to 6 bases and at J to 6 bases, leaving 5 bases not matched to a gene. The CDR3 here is CASSRAGIEQYF. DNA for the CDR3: TGTGCCAGTAGCCGAGCGGGGATCGAGCAGTACTTC.

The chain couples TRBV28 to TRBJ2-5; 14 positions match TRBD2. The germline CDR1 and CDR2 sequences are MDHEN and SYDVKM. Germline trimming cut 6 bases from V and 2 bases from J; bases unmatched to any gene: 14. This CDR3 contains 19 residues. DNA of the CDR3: TGTGCCAGCAGGCCCCCTCGAATTAGGACTAGCGGGAGGCAAGAGACCCAGTACTTC. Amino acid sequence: CASRPPRIRTSGRQETQYF.